Detailed here is one T cell receptor beta chain. Profiled with immunoSEQ multiplex PCR; TCRdb holds only in-frame clones, not every one. This sample has roughly 100,000 clones, with about 90% found just once. This sample is drawn from a study of OX40 agonist ivuxolimab in advanced cancers. Germline V gives CDR1 MDHEN, CDR2 SYDVKM. Trimming pared 3 bases from V and 5 bases from J, leaving 10 bases between. This CDR3 has 13 residues. This receptor was taken from an adult with an advanced solid tumor such as melanoma, head and neck, liver or kidney cancer. This specimen consisted of CD4+ or CD8+ T cells sorted from blood, obtained in a trial of the OX40 agonist ivuxolimab. J is TRBJ2-5 and V is TRBV28; D unresolved. CDR3 amino acids: CASSLSVEETQYF. The CDR3 nucleotides are TGTGCCAGCAGTTTGAGTGTGGAGGAGACCCAGTACTTC.